Sequencing of this T cell receptor (beta chain) was carried out in a study of blood T cell repertoires in COVID-19. Sequencing was performed with immunoSEQ multiplex PCR; in TCRdb, only in-frame clones are kept and a portion is missing. The sample lists 150,000 to 200,000 clones, 88% seen once, with roughly 8.9% in the top ten. V was shortened by 0 bases and J by 0 bases, with 5 bases between the two germline ends. CDR3 length: 14 residues. Germline V gene sequence: CDR1 LGHNA, CDR2 YSLEER. The receptor was derived from a woman aged 18-29 years who had recovered from COVID-19. The chain joins TRBV4-3 to TRBJ1-2; D uncertain. The sequenced sample consisted of PBMCs or T cells enriched from blood (not recorded which). In DNA, the CDR3 is TGCGCCAGCAGCCAAGACAGAACTAACTATGGCTACACCTTC. This codes for CASSQDRTNYGYTF.